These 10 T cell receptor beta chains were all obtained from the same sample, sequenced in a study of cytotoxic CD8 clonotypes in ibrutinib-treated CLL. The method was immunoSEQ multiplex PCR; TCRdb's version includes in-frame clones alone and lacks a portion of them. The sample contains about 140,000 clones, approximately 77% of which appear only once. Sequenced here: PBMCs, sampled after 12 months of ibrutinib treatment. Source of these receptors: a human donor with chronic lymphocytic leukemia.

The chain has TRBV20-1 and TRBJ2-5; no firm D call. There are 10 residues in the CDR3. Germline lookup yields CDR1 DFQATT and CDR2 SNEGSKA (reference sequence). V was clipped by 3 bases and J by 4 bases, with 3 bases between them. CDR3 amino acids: CSARSETQYF. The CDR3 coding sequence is TGCAGTGCTAGGTCAGAGACCCAGTACTTC.

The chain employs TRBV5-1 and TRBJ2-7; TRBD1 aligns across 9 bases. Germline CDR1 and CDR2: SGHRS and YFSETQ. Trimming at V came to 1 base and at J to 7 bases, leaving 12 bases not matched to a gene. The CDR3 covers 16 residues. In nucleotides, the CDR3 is TGCGCCAGCAGCTTGAGTCGGCAACAGGGGGCGCGTGAGCAGTACTTC. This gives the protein CASSLSRQQGAREQYF.

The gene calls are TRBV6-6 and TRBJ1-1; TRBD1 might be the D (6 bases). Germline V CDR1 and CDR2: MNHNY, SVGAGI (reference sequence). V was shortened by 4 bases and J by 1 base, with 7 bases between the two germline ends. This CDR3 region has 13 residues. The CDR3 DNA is TGTGCCAGCAGTTCGACAGGGAACACTGAAGCTTTCTTT. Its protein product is CASSSTGNTEAFF.

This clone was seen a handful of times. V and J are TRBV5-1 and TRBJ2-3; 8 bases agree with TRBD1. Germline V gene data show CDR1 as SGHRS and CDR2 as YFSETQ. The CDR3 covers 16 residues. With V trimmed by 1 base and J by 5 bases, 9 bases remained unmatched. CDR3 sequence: CASSLWTGSYRDTQYF. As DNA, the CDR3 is TGCGCCAGCAGCTTGTGGACAGGGAGCTACCGAGATACGCAGTATTTT.

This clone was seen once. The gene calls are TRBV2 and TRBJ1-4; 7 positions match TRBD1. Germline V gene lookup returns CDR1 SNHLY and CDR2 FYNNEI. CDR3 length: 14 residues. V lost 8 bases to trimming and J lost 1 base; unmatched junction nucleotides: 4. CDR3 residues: CASAAGGTNEKLFF. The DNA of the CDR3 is TGTGCCAGCGCTGCAGGGGGAACTAATGAAAAACTGTTTTTT.

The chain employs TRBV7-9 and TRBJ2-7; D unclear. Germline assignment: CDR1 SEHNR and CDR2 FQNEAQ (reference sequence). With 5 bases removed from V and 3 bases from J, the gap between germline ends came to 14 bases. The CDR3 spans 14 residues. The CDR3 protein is CASSRVGSGYEQYF. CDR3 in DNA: TGTGCCAGCAGCCGCGTCGGCAGTGGCTACGAGCAGTACTTC.

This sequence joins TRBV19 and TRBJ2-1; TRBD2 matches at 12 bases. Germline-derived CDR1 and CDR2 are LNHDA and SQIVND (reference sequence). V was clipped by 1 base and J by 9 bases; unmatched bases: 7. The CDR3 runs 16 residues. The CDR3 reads CASSIGLAGGPGEQFF. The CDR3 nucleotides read TGTGCCAGTAGTATAGGGCTAGCGGGGGGGCCGGGTGAGCAGTTCTTC. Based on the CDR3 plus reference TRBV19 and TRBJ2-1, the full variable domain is DGGITQSPKYLFRKEGQNVTLSCEQNLNHDAMYWYRQDPGQGLRLIYYSQIVNDFQKGDIAEGYSVSREKKESFPLTVTSAQKNPTAFYLCASSIGLAGGPGEQFFGPGTRLTVL.

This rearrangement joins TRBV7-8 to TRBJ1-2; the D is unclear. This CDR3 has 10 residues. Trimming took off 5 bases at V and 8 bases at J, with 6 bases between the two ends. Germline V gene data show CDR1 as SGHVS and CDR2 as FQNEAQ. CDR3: CASSDNGYTF. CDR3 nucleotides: TGTGCCAGCAGCGACAACGGCTACACCTTC. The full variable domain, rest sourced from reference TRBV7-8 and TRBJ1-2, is GAGVSQSPRYKVAKRGQDVALRCDPISGHVSLFWYQQALGQGPEFLTYFQNEAQLDKSGLPSDRFFAERPEGSVSTLKIQRTQQEDSAVYLCASSDNGYTFGSGTRLTVV.

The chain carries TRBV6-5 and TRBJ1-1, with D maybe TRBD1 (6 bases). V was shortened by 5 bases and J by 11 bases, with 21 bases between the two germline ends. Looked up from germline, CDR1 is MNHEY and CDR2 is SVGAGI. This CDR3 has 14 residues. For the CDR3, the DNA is TGTGCCAGCAGTAACAGGGAGCCCGGTGGTTTCGCTTTCTTT. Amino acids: CASSNREPGGFAFF.

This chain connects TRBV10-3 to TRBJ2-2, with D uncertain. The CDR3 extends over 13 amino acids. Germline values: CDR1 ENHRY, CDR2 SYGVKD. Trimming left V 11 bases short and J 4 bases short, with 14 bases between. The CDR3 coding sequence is TGTGCCCACCTCCGGCCCGCCACCGGGGAGCTGTTTTTT. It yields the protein CAHLRPATGELFF.